This T cell receptor beta chain appears in the sequencing data of a study of Tregs in tolerant kidney transplant recipients (dated by TCRdb to between 2019 and 2020). General notes on the study: The transplants used related donors with nonmyeloablative bone marrow transplantation, and mixed chimerism in the human trials was transient. The study applied TCRbeta sequencing to find donor-specific regulatory T cells before combined kidney and bone marrow transplantation and then followed those same cells after transplant.

Results and caveats for the whole study, not just this receptor: Expanding Tregs with activated donor B cells appeared to identify the most biologically relevant and donor-specific TCRbeta repertoire. Biological reproducibility was not directly assessed, although technical replication error appeared to be minimal. For some patients the PCR primers changed over time, which made it impossible to compare the samples from those patients at the nucleotide level. The study was limited by small patient numbers, and the findings need validation in larger populations and under other immunosuppression protocols. In tolerant patients, donor-specific Tregs expanded more than Tregs overall, which suggests antigen-driven rather than nonspecific expansion.

With regard to this clone: This receptor's antigen is unknown. Base qualities were left out, and no much larger clone turns up one base away.

The time point label on this specimen signifies: blood sample drawn before combined kidney and bone marrow transplant. Thawed PBMCs were FACS-sorted into unstimulated Tregs (CD4+CD25+CD127-), CD4+ non-Tregs (CD4+CD25-), CD4 cells and CD8 cells. Several combined kidney and bone marrow transplant recipients from the ITN036ST trial were included as patients, and samples were available only from these trial subjects. Healthy control blood was separated into PBMCs by Ficoll density gradient and cryopreserved, and patient PBMCs were collected both before and after transplant. For TCRbeta CDR3 sequencing, genomic DNA was extracted from sorted cells using the QIAGEN DNeasy Blood and Tissue Kit. Through immunoSEQ, high-throughput TCRbeta CDR3 sequencing was done commercially, including PCR amplification with internal controls and bias correction. The study's own analysis went as follows. A unique productive TCRbeta sequence was defined by the CDR3 nucleotide sequence when primers matched, and otherwise by the CDR3 amino acid sequence together with the Vbeta and Jbeta genes. As a correction for sorting error, sequences shared between sorted populations at a frequency ratio of 2:1 or less were discarded, and the remaining shared sequences were assigned to the higher population. A sequence was defined as donor-reactive if the sequence was expanded at least 5-fold in CFSE-low cells compared with unstimulated cells and had a frequency of at least 0.01% in CFSE-low cells. Jensen-Shannon divergence, calculated on the top 100 TCRbeta sequences ranked by frequency, was used to quantify repertoire divergence. When a sample had multiple sequencing runs, each run was corrected for sorting error separately and the runs were then pooled. What TCRdb holds here is the immuneACCESS table cut down to in-frame rearrangements. Part of the clones is not present; checked against another copy, under half of the missing clones reflect an unresolved V gene, and the others are unexplained. That table gives V, J and clone size, and the DNA gave D and trimming. Recorded for this sample are about 87,000 clones; roughly 93% of them occurred a single time. The top ten clones comprise approximately 0.48% of the sample.

Inclusive of the bounding cysteine and phenylalanine, the CDR3 is 11 residues long. Here the CDR3 DNA is all that survives: 33 bases in frame from base 1. Reading the germline V gene (reference sequence) gives CDR1 DFQATT and CDR2 SNEGSKA. A distance of 11 bases separates the germline ends of V and J, which lose 7 bases and 8 bases respectively. Recombination linked TRBV20-1 to TRBJ1-4, with the D gene not confidently named. The clonotype comes from a human donor who received a combined kidney and bone marrow transplant. Source: CD4+ T cells from blood, taken before the transplant. The sequenced DNA: TGCAGTGTCGCATATGGCGAAAAACTGTTTTTT. It codes for CSVAYGEKLFF.